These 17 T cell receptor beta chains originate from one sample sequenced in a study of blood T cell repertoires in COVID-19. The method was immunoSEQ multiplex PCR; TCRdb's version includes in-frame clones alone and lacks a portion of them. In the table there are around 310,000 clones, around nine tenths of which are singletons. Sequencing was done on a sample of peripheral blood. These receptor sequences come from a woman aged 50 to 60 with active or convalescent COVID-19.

CDR3 region: CASSLPLYGYTF. CDR3 coding DNA: TGTGCCAGCAGTTTACCCCTCTATGGCTACACCTTC. V and J are TRBV28 and TRBJ1-2; no clear D gene. The CDR3 consists of 12 residues. Germline lookup yields CDR1 MDHEN and CDR2 SYDVKM. V was clipped by 2 bases and J by 4 bases, with 5 bases between them.

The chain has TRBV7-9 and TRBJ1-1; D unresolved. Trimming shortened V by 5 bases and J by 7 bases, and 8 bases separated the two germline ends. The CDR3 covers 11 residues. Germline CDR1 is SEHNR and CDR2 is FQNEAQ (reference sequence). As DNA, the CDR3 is TGTGCCAGCAGCGGAGGCAGTGAAGCTTTCTTT. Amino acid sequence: CASSGGSEAFF.

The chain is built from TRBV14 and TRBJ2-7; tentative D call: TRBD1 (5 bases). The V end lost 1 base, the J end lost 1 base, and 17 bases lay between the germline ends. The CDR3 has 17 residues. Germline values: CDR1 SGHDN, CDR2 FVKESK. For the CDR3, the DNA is TGTGCCAGCAGCCAAGTCGTCCCGACAGCTCGGTCCTACGAGCAGTACTTC. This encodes CASSQVVPTARSYEQYF.

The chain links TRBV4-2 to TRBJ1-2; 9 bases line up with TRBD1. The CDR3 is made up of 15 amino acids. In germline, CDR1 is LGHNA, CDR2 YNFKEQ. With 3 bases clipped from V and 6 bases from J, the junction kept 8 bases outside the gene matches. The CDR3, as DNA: TGTGCCAGCAGCCAGAGGTTACAGGGGGCGAATGGCTACACCTTC. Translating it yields CASSQRLQGANGYTF.

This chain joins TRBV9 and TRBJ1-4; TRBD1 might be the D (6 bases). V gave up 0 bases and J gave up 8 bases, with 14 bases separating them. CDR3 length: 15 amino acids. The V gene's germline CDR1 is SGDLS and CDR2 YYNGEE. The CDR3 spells CASSVGGGAEEKLFF. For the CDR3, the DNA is TGTGCCAGCAGCGTAGGAGGGGGGGCCGAAGAAAAACTGTTTTTT.

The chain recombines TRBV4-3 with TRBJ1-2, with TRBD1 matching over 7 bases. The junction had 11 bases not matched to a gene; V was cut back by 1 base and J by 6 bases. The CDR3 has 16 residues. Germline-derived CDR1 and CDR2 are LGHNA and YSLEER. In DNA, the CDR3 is TGCGCCAGCAGCCAAGCACTACGACAGGGTCTCCATGGCTACACCTTC. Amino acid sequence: CASSQALRQGLHGYTF.

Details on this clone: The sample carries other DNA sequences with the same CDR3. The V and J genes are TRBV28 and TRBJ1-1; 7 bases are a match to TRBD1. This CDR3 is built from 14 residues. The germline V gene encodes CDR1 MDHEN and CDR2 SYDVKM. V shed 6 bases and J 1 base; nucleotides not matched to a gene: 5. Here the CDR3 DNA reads TGTGCCAGCAGCCTCGGGACAGCGAACACTGAAGCTTTCTTT. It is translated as CASSLGTANTEAFF.

The CDR3 region has the DNA TGCGCCAGCAGCCAAGTTGTTACATCACGGGAGCTGTTTTTT. It specifies CASSQVVTSRELFF. This chain links TRBV4-3 with TRBJ2-2; D ambiguous. The germline CDR1 and CDR2 sequences are LGHNA and YSLEER. This CDR3 has 14 residues. The V gene lost 1 base and the J gene lost 9 bases, with 12 bases spanning the gap.

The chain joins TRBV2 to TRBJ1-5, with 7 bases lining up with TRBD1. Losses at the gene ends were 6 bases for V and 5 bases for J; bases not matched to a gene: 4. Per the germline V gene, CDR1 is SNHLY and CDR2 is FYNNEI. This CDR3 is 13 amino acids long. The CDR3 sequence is CASRVDRDQPQHF. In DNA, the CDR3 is TGTGCCAGCAGAGTAGACAGGGATCAGCCCCAGCATTTT.

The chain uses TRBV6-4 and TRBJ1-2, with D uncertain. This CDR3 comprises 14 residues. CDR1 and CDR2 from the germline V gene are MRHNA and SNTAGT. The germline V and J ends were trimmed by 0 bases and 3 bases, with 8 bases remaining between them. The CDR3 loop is CASSDSYRYYGYTF. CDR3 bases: TGTGCCAGCAGTGACTCTTACAGATACTATGGCTACACCTTC.

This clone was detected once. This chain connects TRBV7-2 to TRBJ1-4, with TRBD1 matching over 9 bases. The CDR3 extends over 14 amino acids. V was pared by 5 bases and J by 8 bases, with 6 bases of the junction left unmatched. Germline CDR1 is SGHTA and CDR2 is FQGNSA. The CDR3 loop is CASSPRTGEEKLFF. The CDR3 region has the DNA TGTGCCAGCAGCCCCCGGACAGGGGAGGAAAAACTGTTTTTT.

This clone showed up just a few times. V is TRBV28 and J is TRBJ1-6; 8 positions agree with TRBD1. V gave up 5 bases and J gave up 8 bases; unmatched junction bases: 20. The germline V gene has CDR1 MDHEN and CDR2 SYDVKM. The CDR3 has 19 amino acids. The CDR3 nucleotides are TGTGCCAGCAGTCCCTACTTAGCCTTCTTCGACAGGGGTGATTCACCCCTCCACTTT. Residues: CASSPYLAFFDRGDSPLHF.

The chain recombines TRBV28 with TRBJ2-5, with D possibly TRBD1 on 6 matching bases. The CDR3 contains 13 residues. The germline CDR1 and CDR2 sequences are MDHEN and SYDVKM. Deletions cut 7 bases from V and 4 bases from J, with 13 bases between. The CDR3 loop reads CASKGQTVETQYF. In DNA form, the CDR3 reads TGTGCCAGCAAAGGACAGACCGTAGAGACCCAGTACTTC.

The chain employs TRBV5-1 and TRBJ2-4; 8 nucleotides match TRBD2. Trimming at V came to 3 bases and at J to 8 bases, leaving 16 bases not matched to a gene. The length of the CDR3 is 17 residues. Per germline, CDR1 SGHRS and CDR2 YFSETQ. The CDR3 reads CASSWLRTGGPGDIQYF. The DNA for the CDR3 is TGCGCCAGCAGCTGGCTTCGAACGGGGGGGCCAGGAGACATTCAGTACTTC.

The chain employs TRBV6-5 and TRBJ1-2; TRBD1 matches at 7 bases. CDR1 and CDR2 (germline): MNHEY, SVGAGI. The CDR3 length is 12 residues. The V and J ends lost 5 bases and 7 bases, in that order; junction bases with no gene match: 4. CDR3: CASSLDRAGYTF. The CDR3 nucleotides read TGTGCCAGCAGTCTTGACAGGGCTGGCTACACCTTC.

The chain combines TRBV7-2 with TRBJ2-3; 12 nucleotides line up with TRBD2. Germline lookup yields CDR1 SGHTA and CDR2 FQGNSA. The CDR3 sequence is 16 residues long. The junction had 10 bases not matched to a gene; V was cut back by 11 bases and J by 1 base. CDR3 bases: TGTGCCGGATCTAGCGGGAGGGCCGATGGCACAGATACGCAGTATTTT. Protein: CAGSSGRADGTDTQYF.

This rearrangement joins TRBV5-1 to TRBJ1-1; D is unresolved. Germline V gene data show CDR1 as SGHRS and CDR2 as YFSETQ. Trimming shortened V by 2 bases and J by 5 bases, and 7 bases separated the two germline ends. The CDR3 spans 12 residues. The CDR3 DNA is TGCGCCAGCAGCTTATCCAGGACTGAAGCTTTCTTT. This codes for CASSLSRTEAFF. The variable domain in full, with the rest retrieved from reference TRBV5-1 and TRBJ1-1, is KAGVTQTPRYLIKTRGQQVTLSCSPISGHRSVSWYQQTPGQGLQFLFEYFSETQRNKGNFPGRFSGRQFSNSRSEMNVSTLELGDSALYLCASSLSRTEAFFGQGTRLTVV.